The rows below give T cell receptor beta chains drawn from one sample of a study of blood T cell repertoires in COVID-19. Profiled with immunoSEQ multiplex PCR; TCRdb holds only in-frame clones, not every one. The repertoire holds about 83,000 clones, 80% to 90% seen once, with less than 20% in the top ten. Sequenced input: peripheral blood. All receptors derive from a woman over 75 with acute or convalescent COVID-19. CDR3s include the opening cysteine and the closing phenylalanine or tryptophan. A D gene is named only where the DNA matches it firmly. Clone size is shown for a subset of rows, as once, few, many or a class of expanded clone.

DNA: TGTGCCAGCAGCCAACGGGGACAGATTTTTGGAAACACCATATATTTT; CDR3: CASSQRGQIFGNTIYF; size: .; D: TRBD1; V: TRBV3-1/TRBV3-2; J: TRBJ1-3
DNA: TGTGCCAGCAGACTCGTCGGGGAAGGCTACACCTTC; CDR3: CASRLVGEGYTF; size: .; D: .; V: TRBV5-5; J: TRBJ1-2
DNA: TGTGCCACCTTAACAGGGGGCGCACTTTATGGCTACACCTTC; CDR3: CATLTGGALYGYTF; size: .; D: TRBD1; V: TRBV19; J: TRBJ1-2
DNA: TGTGCCAGTAGTATCCCGGGACAGGGGACCTACGAGCAGTACTTC; CDR3: CASSIPGQGTYEQYF; size: .; D: TRBD1; V: TRBV19; J: TRBJ2-7
DNA: TGCGCCAGCAGCTCTACGGGACTAGTCTCCGAGCAGTACTTC; CDR3: CASSSTGLVSEQYF; size: .; D: TRBD2; V: TRBV5-1; J: TRBJ2-7
DNA: TGTGCCAGCAGGCAAGAGGGCGGTAATTCACCCCTCCACTTT; CDR3: CASRQEGGNSPLHF; size: .; D: .; V: TRBV28; J: TRBJ1-6
DNA: TGTGCCAGCAGTTACGATGGGACAGGGTATGGCTACACCTTC; CDR3: CASSYDGTGYGYTF; size: .; D: TRBD1; V: TRBV6-5; J: TRBJ1-2
DNA: TGTGCCAGCTCACCGAGTCTCGTACCTCAGCCCCAGCATTTT; CDR3: CASSPSLVPQPQHF; size: .; D: .; V: TRBV18; J: TRBJ1-5
DNA: TGTGCCAGCAGGCCTACAGCTTCCTCTGGAAACACCATATATTTT; CDR3: CASRPTASSGNTIYF; size: .; D: .; V: TRBV6-5; J: TRBJ1-3
DNA: TGTGCCAGCTCACCGGAGGGGGCAGGCACTGAAGCTTTCTTT; CDR3: CASSPEGAGTEAFF; size: once; D: TRBD1; V: TRBV18; J: TRBJ1-1
DNA: TGTGCCAGCACCCCAAGGGTGGCGAGGGATTCACCCCTCCACTTT; CDR3: CASTPRVARDSPLHF; size: .; D: .; V: TRBV6-5; J: TRBJ1-6
DNA: TGTGCCAGCAGCCTCCCGGGACAGGGAAAGGAAAAACTGTTTTTT; CDR3: CASSLPGQGKEKLFF; size: .; D: TRBD1; V: TRBV5-4; J: TRBJ1-4
DNA: TGTGCCAGCAGTTCCCTGAGAGCGGGTGGGGCCAATGAGCAGTTCTTC; CDR3: CASSSLRAGGANEQFF; size: .; D: .; V: TRBV6-5; J: TRBJ2-1
DNA: TGTGCCAGCAGTTCCCCGACTGGAGGGTCCAACTATGGCTACACCTTC; CDR3: CASSSPTGGSNYGYTF; size: .; D: .; V: TRBV28; J: TRBJ1-2
DNA: TGTGCCAGCGGTAAGACGGGGTTAGACAATCAGCCCCAGCATTTT; CDR3: CASGKTGLDNQPQHF; size: few; D: .; V: TRBV2; J: TRBJ1-5
DNA: TGTGCTAGCAGCTTAGTGGCTGAGGGAGAGACCCAGTACTTC; CDR3: CASSLVAEGETQYF; size: .; D: .; V: TRBV7-7; J: TRBJ2-5
DNA: TGTGCCAGCTCACCCGGGACAGACAATTCACCCCTCCACTTT; CDR3: CASSPGTDNSPLHF; size: many; D: TRBD1; V: TRBV18; J: TRBJ1-6
DNA: TGTGCCAGCAGTCGACAGAACTATGGCTACACCTTC; CDR3: CASSRQNYGYTF; size: .; D: .; V: TRBV6-5; J: TRBJ1-2
DNA: TGTGCCAGCAGCCCGAGGGGGGGTAATAATGGCTACACCTTC; CDR3: CASSPRGGNNGYTF; size: few; D: .; V: TRBV7-8; J: TRBJ1-2
DNA: TGTGCCAGCAGCGTAGACAGATCTGGAAACACCATATATTTT; CDR3: CASSVDRSGNTIYF; size: .; D: .; V: TRBV9; J: TRBJ1-3
DNA: TGCGCCAGCAGCGTATCATTACAGGGAACCGGGGAGCTGTTTTTT; CDR3: CASSVSLQGTGELFF; size: .; D: .; V: TRBV10-1; J: TRBJ2-2
DNA: TGTGCCAGCAGCTTAACAACAGGTAGCTCCTACAATGAGCAGTTCTTC; CDR3: CASSLTTGSSYNEQFF; size: .; D: .; V: TRBV7-9; J: TRBJ2-1
DNA: TGTGCCAGCAGTCCGGGACACGCCCTTGGAGAGCAGTACTTC; CDR3: CASSPGHALGEQYF; size: once; D: .; V: TRBV6-4; J: TRBJ2-7
DNA: TGTGCCTGGAGCGACCGACAGGGCGGCTATGGCTACACCTTC; CDR3: CAWSDRQGGYGYTF; size: .; D: TRBD1; V: TRBV30; J: TRBJ1-2
DNA: TGTGCCAGTAAGCCGGGGGGACAGGGGGCTGTTCCGCAGTATTTT; CDR3: CASKPGGQGAVPQYF; size: .; D: TRBD1; V: TRBV19; J: TRBJ2-3
DNA: TGTGCCAGCAGCTTAGCGCGGCCTAGCGGGGAGAATGAGCAGTTCTTC; CDR3: CASSLARPSGENEQFF; size: .; D: TRBD2; V: TRBV7-9; J: TRBJ2-1
DNA: TGCGCCAGCAGCCGCGGACTAGTAGGGTACGAGCAGTACTTC; CDR3: CASSRGLVGYEQYF; size: .; D: TRBD2; V: TRBV10-1; J: TRBJ2-7
DNA: TGTGCCAGCAGTTACTCCTCGGGGGGGACCATATATTTT; CDR3: CASSYSSGGTIYF; size: .; D: .; V: TRBV6-6; J: TRBJ1-3
DNA: TGTGCCAGCAGTACCCGGGACAGGGACTCCTACGAGCAGTACTTC; CDR3: CASSTRDRDSYEQYF; size: once; D: TRBD1; V: TRBV27; J: TRBJ2-7
DNA: TGCGCCAGCAGTCAGGGCACCGGGGAGCTGTTTTTT; CDR3: CASSQGTGELFF; size: few; D: .; V: TRBV10-1; J: TRBJ2-2
DNA: TGTGCCAGCAGTTACGCGACAGGGTGGGGGCTACGGCTGTTTTTT; CDR3: CASSYATGWGLRLFF; size: few; D: TRBD1; V: TRBV6-2/TRBV6-3; J: TRBJ2-2
DNA: TGTGCCAGTAGTATAATCGGCAATCAGCCCCAGCATTTT; CDR3: CASSIIGNQPQHF; size: large; D: .; V: TRBV19; J: TRBJ1-5
DNA: TGTGCCAGCAGCGTTCCCACGGGGGGCTACACCTTC; CDR3: CASSVPTGGYTF; size: .; D: .; V: TRBV9; J: TRBJ1-2
DNA: TGTGCCAGCTCACCACCAGGGTCAGGGATGAACACTGAAGCTTTCTTT; CDR3: CASSPPGSGMNTEAFF; size: .; D: .; V: TRBV18; J: TRBJ1-1
DNA: TGTGCCAGCAGCTTACTTGGCGAGCAGTACTTC; CDR3: CASSLLGEQYF; size: .; D: .; V: TRBV5-6; J: TRBJ2-7
DNA: TGTGCCAGTACCGAGGGCGCGGTGGATAATGAAAAACTGTTTTTT; CDR3: CASTEGAVDNEKLFF; size: .; D: .; V: TRBV19; J: TRBJ1-4
DNA: TGTGCCAGTAGCTCGGACAGGGTCGCTGGCTACACCTTC; CDR3: CASSSDRVAGYTF; size: .; D: TRBD1; V: TRBV19; J: TRBJ1-2
DNA: TGTGCCAGCAGTTTTGGCGGACAGGGTTACAATGAGCAGTTCTTC; CDR3: CASSFGGQGYNEQFF; size: .; D: TRBD1; V: TRBV28; J: TRBJ2-1
DNA: TGTGCCAGCAGTGGTCAGACAGGGAGCCTTTCGCGTCCCCAGCATTTT; CDR3: CASSGQTGSLSRPQHF; size: .; D: TRBD1; V: TRBV2; J: TRBJ1-5
DNA: TGTGCCAGCAGCGCAACCGGGACCTACGAGCAGTACTTC; CDR3: CASSATGTYEQYF; size: few; D: .; V: TRBV5-4; J: TRBJ2-7
DNA: TGTGCCAGCAGCTTAATTGCAGGGGGCATCCAAGAGACCCAGTACTTC; CDR3: CASSLIAGGIQETQYF; size: .; D: TRBD1; V: TRBV7-6; J: TRBJ2-5
DNA: TGTGCCAGCAGTGAGACAGGGGGCGGCTACAATGAGCAGTTCTTC; CDR3: CASSETGGGYNEQFF; size: .; D: TRBD1; V: TRBV6-6; J: TRBJ2-1